The clone carrying this T cell receptor beta chain was recorded a few times. Its antigen is not known. Study findings and constraints: Greatest tumor Treg TCR overlap was with tumor naive CD4+ cells. Tumor memory CD4+ T cell TCR gene usage clustered with blood and lymph node memory CD4+ cells and lymph node naive CD4+ cells. The larger cohort examined one V-J beta rearrangement, not whole repertoires.

Germline V gives CDR1 MNHEY, CDR2 SVGEGT. The CDR3 loop spans 14 amino acids. Trimming took off 2 bases at V and 3 bases at J, with 9 bases between the two ends. Full-length variable regions came from constant-region reverse primers plus semi-nested Nested Universal Primer A PCR. TCRdb reanalysed the 5' RACE reads using MiXCR and keeps one entry per CDR3 protein. The sample carries roughly 57,000 distinct CDR3 sequences, less than 25% recorded once. Cells sorted as Tregs were CD4+, CD25+ and CD127-/low. The V gene is TRBV6-2 or TRBV6-3, the J gene TRBJ2-3, with D uncertain. Sequenced input: tumor-infiltrating Tregs sorted from the breast tumor. The source is a female donor with breast cancer. The CDR3 spells CASSYRQATDTQYF. As DNA, the CDR3 is TGTGCCAGCAGTTACCGCCAAGCGACAGATACGCAGTATTTT.